The clone carrying this TCR beta chain was counted many times. The target antigen is unknown. This CDR3 spans 15 amino acids. Per germline, CDR1 MNHEY and CDR2 SMNVEV (reference sequence). Trimming stripped 6 bases from V and 6 bases from J, with 18 bases between. The sample belongs to a study of T cells in Graves' hyperthyroidism and ophthalmopathy. General study results and limits: In the blood, most expanded thyroid clonotypes above 0.001 appeared as well.

What was amplified from RNA transcripts were TCR beta CDR3 regions. HTBI primers were used for first-round RT-PCR of the TCR CDR3. TCRdb redid the calling of the multiplex PCR reads with MiXCR, one entry per CDR3 protein. Among roughly 260,000 distinct CDR3 sequences, more than 14% were seen once, and the ten largest hold approximately 12%. The TCR comes from a woman aged 40 to 49 with Graves' hyperthyroidism that later progressed to Graves' ophthalmopathy. This chain links TRBV27 with TRBJ1-5, with D unresolved. Sequenced sample: blood. Here the CDR3 DNA reads TGTGCCAGCAGACTAGAGGGCAGGAGGAGTCAGCCCCAGCATTTT. Residues: CASRLEGRRSQPQHF.